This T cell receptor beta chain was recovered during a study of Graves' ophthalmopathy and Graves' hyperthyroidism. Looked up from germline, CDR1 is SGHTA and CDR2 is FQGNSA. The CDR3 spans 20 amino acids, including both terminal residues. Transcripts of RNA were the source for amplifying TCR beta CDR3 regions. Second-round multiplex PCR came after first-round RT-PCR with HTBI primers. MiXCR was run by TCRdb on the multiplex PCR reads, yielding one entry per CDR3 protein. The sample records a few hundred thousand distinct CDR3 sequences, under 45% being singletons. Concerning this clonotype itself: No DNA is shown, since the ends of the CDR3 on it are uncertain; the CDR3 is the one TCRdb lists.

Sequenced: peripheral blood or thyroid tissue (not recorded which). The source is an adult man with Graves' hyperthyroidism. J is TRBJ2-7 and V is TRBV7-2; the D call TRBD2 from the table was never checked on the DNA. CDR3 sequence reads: CASSFYICSARDGTLYEQYF.